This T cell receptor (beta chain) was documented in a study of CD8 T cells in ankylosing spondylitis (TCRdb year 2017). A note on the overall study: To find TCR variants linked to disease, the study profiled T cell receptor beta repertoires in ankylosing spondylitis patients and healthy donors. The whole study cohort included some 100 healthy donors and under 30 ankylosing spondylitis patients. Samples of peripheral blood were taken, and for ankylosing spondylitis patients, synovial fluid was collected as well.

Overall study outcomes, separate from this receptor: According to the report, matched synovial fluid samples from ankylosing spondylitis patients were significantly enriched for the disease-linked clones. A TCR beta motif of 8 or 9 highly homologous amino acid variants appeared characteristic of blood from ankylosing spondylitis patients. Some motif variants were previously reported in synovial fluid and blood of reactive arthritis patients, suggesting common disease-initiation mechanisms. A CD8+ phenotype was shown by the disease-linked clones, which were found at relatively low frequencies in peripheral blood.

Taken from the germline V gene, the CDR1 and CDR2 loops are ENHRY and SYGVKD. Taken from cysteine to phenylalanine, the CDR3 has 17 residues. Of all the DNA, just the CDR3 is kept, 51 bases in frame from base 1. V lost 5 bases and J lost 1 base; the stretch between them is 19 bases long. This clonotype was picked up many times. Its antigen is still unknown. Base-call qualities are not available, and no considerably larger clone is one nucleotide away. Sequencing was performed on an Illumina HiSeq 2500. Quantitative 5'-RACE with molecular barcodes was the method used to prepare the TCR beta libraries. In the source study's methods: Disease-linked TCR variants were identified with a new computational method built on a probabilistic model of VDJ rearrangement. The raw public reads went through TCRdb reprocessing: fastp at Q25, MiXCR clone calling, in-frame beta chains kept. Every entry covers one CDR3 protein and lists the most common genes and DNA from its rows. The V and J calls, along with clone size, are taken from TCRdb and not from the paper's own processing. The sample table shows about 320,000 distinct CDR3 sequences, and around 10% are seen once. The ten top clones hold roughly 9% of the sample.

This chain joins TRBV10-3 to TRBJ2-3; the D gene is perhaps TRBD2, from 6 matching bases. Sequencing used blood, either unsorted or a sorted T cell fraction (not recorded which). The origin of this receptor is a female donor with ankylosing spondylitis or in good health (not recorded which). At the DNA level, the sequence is TGTGCCATCAGTCCACTGGGCCGCGGGGTTGGCACAGATACGCAGTATTTT. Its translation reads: CAISPLGRGVGTDTQYF.